What follows are 12 T cell receptor beta chains derived from one specimen sequenced in a study of response to subunit inactivated influenza vaccine. Each CDR3 protein gets one entry after TCRdb re-called the RT-PCR reads with MiXCR. In the table there are 500,000 to 550,000 distinct CDR3 sequences, 20% to 25% of which are singletons. These data were also filed under a second study, of T cells expressing NK-cell markers. From that paper: UMIs were included in TCR beta cDNA generated by 5'RACE template switching.

The input for sequencing was CD4+ T cells sorted from PBMCs, taken 11 to 12 days after vaccination. The receptors shown here come from a man aged 50-60 years who received an inactivated influenza vaccine.

This CDR3 is CASSYTGTGLNQPQHF. The CDR3 DNA sequence: TGTGCCAGCAGTTATACCGGGACAGGGCTCAATCAGCCCCAGCATTTT. The rearrangement joins TRBV6-5 to TRBJ1-5; 9 bases map to TRBD1. This CDR3 has 16 amino acids. The germline gives CDR1 MNHEY, CDR2 SVGAGI. V shed 3 bases and J 3 bases; nucleotides not matched to a gene: 6.

This clonotype came up a few times. The rearrangement joins TRBV28 to TRBJ2-7; D remains unclear. CDR1 is MDHEN, CDR2 SYDVKM, per germline. The V end was cut by 7 bases, the J end by 2 bases, with 12 bases between. The CDR3 length is 13 residues. The CDR3, as DNA: TGTGCCAGCAATGTGAGACCGCCCTACGAGCAGTACTTC. As protein: CASNVRPPYEQYF.

This clonotype has more than one count but fewer than ten. The chain carries TRBV12-3 or TRBV12-4 and TRBJ2-2; possibly TRBD1 for D (6 bases). This CDR3 has 14 residues. The V and J ends lost 6 bases and 3 bases respectively, with 11 bases between them. As DNA, the CDR3 is TGTGCCAGCAGACTTGGACAGCACACCGGGGAGCTGTTTTTT. Residues: CASRLGQHTGELFF.

The rearrangement links TRBV19 to TRBJ2-5, with a possible D match to TRBD1 (6 bases). The germline V gene has CDR1 LNHDA and CDR2 SQIVND (reference sequence). Trimming took off 5 bases at V and 7 bases at J, with 17 bases between the two ends. The CDR3 runs to 14 residues. Here the CDR3 reads CASSSTGTPMTQYF. The CDR3 DNA sequence: TGTGCCAGTAGTTCAACCGGGACACCGATGACCCAGTACTTC.

This chain links TRBV2 with TRBJ2-7; 7 bases match TRBD2. Germline CDR1 SNHLY, CDR2 FYNNEI. The CDR3 extends over 13 amino acids. The ends lost 6 bases at V and 5 bases at J; junction bases unmatched: 7. CDR3 in DNA: TGTGCCAGCAGGGGGGGGACGTTTAACGAGCAGTACTTC. This gives the protein CASRGGTFNEQYF.

This clonotype was observed a few times. The chain carries TRBV7-3 and TRBJ2-3; D remains unclear. The V end was cut by 3 bases, the J end by 0 bases, with 4 bases between. This CDR3 contains 13 residues. Germline values: CDR1 SGHTA, CDR2 FQGTGA. CDR3 sequence reads: CASSFDSTDTQYF. CDR3 sequence (DNA): TGTGCCAGCAGCTTTGACAGCACAGATACGCAGTATTTT.

The rearrangement links TRBV4-2 to TRBJ1-6, with D unresolved. The CDR3 totals 14 residues. The V gene lost 2 bases and the J gene lost 6 bases, with 8 bases spanning the gap. The V gene's germline CDR1 is LGHNA and CDR2 YNFKEQ. CDR3 bases: TGTGCCAGCAGCCAACAGATGGGTAATTCACCCCTCCACTTT. Protein: CASSQQMGNSPLHF.

This clonotype was found a few times. The chain links TRBV20-1 to TRBJ2-1, with 9 bases identical to TRBD2. Per germline, CDR1 DFQATT and CDR2 SNEGSKA (reference sequence). The CDR3 length is 14 residues. Unmatched junction bases numbered 2, after V lost 1 base and J lost 4 bases. Here the CDR3 DNA reads TGCAGTGCTAGAGGCGGGAGGGCGTACAATGAGCAGTTCTTC. It is translated as CSARGGRAYNEQFF.

The rearrangement joins TRBV7-2 to TRBJ1-1; no clear D. Trimming shortened V by 2 bases and J by 1 base, and 8 bases separated the two germline ends. CDR3 length: 14 residues. Germline CDR1 SGHTA, CDR2 FQGNSA. The CDR3 reads CASSLLVGNTEAFF. DNA of the CDR3: TGTGCCAGCAGCTTACTGGTGGGGAACACTGAAGCTTTCTTT.

This clonotype was seen repeatedly, ten times or more. The junction shows a germline mismatch at one end, possibly a read error. The chain couples TRBV12-3 or TRBV12-4 to TRBJ1-3; weak D call: TRBD1 (5 bases). The CDR3 is 15 residues long. CDR3 sequence: CASSIALRDRNTIYF. The CDR3 DNA reads TGTGCCAGCAGTATAGCCCTCAGGGATCGAAACACCATATATTTT.

This clonotype appeared a few times. The gene calls are TRBV12-3 or TRBV12-4 and TRBJ2-3; D may be TRBD1 or TRBD2 (5 bases each). V gave up 6 bases and J gave up 2 bases, with 21 bases separating them. The CDR3 is 17 residues long. The CDR3 protein is CASSISGTLGHTDTQYF. The CDR3 coding sequence is TGTGCCAGCAGCATATCCGGGACCCTCGGACACACAGATACGCAGTATTTT.

The chain links TRBV10-3 to TRBJ2-7; TRBD2 matches at 8 bases. Germline V gene sequence: CDR1 ENHRY, CDR2 SYGVKD. This CDR3 comprises 17 residues. The trim removed 3 bases at V and 6 bases at J, leaving 16 bases unmatched. CDR3 amino acids: CAISESGGGRGVLEQYF. CDR3 nucleotides: TGTGCCATCAGTGAATCCGGCGGGGGGCGAGGGGTTCTCGAGCAGTACTTC.